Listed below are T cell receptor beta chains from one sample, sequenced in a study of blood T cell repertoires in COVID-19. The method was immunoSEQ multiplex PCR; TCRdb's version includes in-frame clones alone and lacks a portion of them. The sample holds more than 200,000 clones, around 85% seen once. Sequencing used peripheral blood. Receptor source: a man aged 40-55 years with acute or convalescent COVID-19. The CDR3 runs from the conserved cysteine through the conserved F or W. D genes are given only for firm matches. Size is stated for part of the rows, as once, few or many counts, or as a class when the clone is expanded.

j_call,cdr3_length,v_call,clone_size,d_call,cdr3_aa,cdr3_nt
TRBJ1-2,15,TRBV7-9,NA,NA,CASSLEVMGRYGYTF,TGTGCCAGCAGCTTAGAGGTTATGGGCCGCTATGGCTACACCTTC
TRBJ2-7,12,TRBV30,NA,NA,CAWSFSTGAIFF,TGTGCCTGGTCCTTTTCAACTGGGGCCATTTTCTTC
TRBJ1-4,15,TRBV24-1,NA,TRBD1,CATSDTGTGGEKLFF,TGTGCCACCAGTGACACCGGGACAGGAGGCGAAAAACTGTTTTTT
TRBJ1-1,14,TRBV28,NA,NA,CASSLGGASTEAFF,TGTGCCAGCAGTTTAGGGGGGGCTTCCACTGAAGCTTTCTTT
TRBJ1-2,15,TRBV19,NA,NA,CASSPAGGADYGYTF,TGTGCCAGTAGCCCCGCGGGGGGCGCAGACTATGGCTACACCTTC
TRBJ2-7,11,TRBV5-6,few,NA,CASSSGQWQYF,TGTGCCAGCAGCTCAGGACAGTGGCAGTACTTC
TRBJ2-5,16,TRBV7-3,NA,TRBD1,CASSSAGTGGGETQYF,TGTGCCAGCAGCTCAGCCGGGACAGGGGGTGGTGAGACCCAGTACTTC
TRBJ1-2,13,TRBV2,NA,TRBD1,CASLDRGMHGYTF,TGTGCCAGCCTGGACAGGGGAATGCATGGCTACACCTTC
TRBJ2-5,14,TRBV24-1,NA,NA,CATSDRDRWETQYF,TGTGCCACCAGTGACCGTGACAGGTGGGAGACCCAGTACTTC
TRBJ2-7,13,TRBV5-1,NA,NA,CASSLTLSYEQYF,TGCGCCAGCAGCTTGACGCTCAGCTACGAGCAGTACTTC
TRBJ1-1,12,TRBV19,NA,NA,CATLRRNTEAFF,TGTGCCACCCTTCGCAGGAACACTGAAGCTTTCTTT
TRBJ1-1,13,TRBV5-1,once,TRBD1,CASSDRGNAEAFF,TGCGCCAGCTCGGACAGGGGGAACGCTGAAGCTTTCTTT
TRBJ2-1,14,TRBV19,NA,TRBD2,CASSRVAGAGEQFF,TGTGCCAGTAGTCGGGTAGCGGGAGCAGGCGAGCAGTTCTTC
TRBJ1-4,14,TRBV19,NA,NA,CASSIGAGFEKLFF,TGTGCCAGTAGTATTGGAGCAGGGTTCGAAAAACTGTTTTTT
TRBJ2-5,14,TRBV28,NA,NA,CASRPPLVSGTQYF,TGTGCCAGCAGACCACCACTGGTATCCGGGACCCAGTACTTC
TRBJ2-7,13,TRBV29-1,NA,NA,CSVDPGVRGEQYF,TGCAGCGTGGACCCAGGGGTCCGAGGGGAGCAGTACTTC
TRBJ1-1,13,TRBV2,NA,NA,CASSLIHTAEAFF,TGTGCCAGCAGTCTCATACATACCGCTGAAGCTTTCTTT
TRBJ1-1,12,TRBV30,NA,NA,CAWRGGRAEAFF,TGTGCCTGGAGGGGGGGGAGGGCTGAAGCTTTCTTT
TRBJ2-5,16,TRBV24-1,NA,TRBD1,CATSDLGTGDQETQYF,TGTGCCACCAGTGATTTGGGGACAGGGGACCAAGAGACCCAGTACTTC